Here is one T cell receptor beta chain with its context. CDR3 size: 14 residues. Germline lookup yields CDR1 MNHNY and CDR2 SVGAGI (reference sequence). The V and J ends lost 8 bases and 2 bases, in that order; junction bases with no gene match: 6. The data originate from a study of blood T cell repertoires in COVID-19. Sequenced by immunoSEQ multiplex PCR; TCRdb stores in-frame clones only, minus some. This table has around 200,000 clones, about nine tenths appearing once. The chain is built from TRBV6-6 and TRBJ2-3; 8 bases match TRBD2. The sample comprised peripheral blood. The TCR was taken from a man aged 18 to 30 with active or convalescent COVID-19. CDR3 loop: CASVSGGYTDTQYF. Written as DNA, the CDR3 is TGTGCCAGCGTGAGCGGGGGCTACACAGATACGCAGTATTTT.